This TCR beta chain was sequenced in a study of T-cell memory formation after mild COVID-19. Constant-segment primers served in 5'RACE that generated TCR alpha and TCR beta cDNA libraries bearing sample barcodes and UMIs. TCRdb itself ran the 5' RACE reads through MiXCR, one entry per CDR3 protein. The data contain around 150,000 distinct CDR3 sequences, less than 40% of them singletons. The receptor was isolated from an adult woman who had mild COVID-19 (a few samples of this study predate the infection). Cell type and time point are not known. The sequenced sample consisted of PBMCs or a T cell subset sorted from them (not recorded which).

The CDR3 spells CASSIGSSYEQYF. In nucleotides, the CDR3 is TGTGCCAGTAGTATTGGGTCATCCTACGAGCAGTACTTC. The chain combines TRBV19 with TRBJ2-7, with D uncertain. Trimming cost V 3 bases and J 1 base, with 7 bases left between them. Germline V gene lookup returns CDR1 LNHDA and CDR2 SQIVND (reference sequence). This CDR3 has 13 residues. Full variable domain (outside the CDR3, taken from reference TRBV19 and TRBJ2-7): DGGITQSPKYLFRKEGQNVTLSCEQNLNHDAMYWYRQDPGQGLRLIYYSQIVNDFQKGDIAEGYSVSREKKESFPLTVTSAQKNPTAFYLCASSIGSSYEQYFGPGTRLTVT.